The 21 T cell receptor beta chains below come from one sample, sequenced in a study of blood T cell repertoires in COVID-19. Assay used: immunoSEQ multiplex PCR; TCRdb lists only in-frame clones, some missing. The sample includes just over 250,000 clones, about 87% of them seen just once. The sample consisted of peripheral blood. Every receptor here comes from a man between 60 and 75 years old who had recovered from COVID-19.

The chain links TRBV5-1 to TRBJ2-3; 9 bases are a match to TRBD1. This CDR3 contains 16 residues. Trimming took 3 bases from V and 2 from J; bases not matched to a gene: 7. Germline CDR1 SGHRS, CDR2 YFSETQ. DNA of the CDR3: TGCGCCAGCAGCTGGTTGGGACAGGGCCTCACAGATACGCAGTATTTT. Protein: CASSWLGQGLTDTQYF.

This clone was observed a single time. The junction does not match germline at one end; this may be a read error. The rearrangement links TRBV5-4 to TRBJ2-7, with 12 bases that match TRBD2. The CDR3 is 13 amino acids. Germline CDR1 and CDR2: SGHNT and YYREEE (reference sequence). CDR3 sequence reads: CASSPGPSGGANF. The DNA of the CDR3 is TGTGCCAGCAGCCCCGGCCCTAGCGGGGGGGCAAACTTC.

The genes are TRBV30 and TRBJ1-2, with 9 bases matching TRBD1. CDR3 length: 13 residues. V was pared by 2 bases and J by 5 bases, with 3 bases of the junction left unmatched. Germline V gives CDR1 GTSNPN, CDR2 SVGIG (reference sequence). The CDR3 bases are TGTGCCTGGAGTCTCGGACAGGGGTATGGCTACACCTTC. This codes for CAWSLGQGYGYTF. Full variable domain (rest looked up from reference TRBV30 and TRBJ1-2): SQTIHQWPATLVQPVGSPLSLECTVEGTSNPNLYWYRQAAGRGLQLLFYSVGIGQISSEVPQNLSASRPQDRQFILSSKKLLLSDSGFYLCAWSLGQGYGYTFGSGTRLTVV.

This chain links TRBV11-2 with TRBJ1-2; a weak D match, TRBD1 (5 bases). Germline V gene data show CDR1 as SGHAT and CDR2 as FQNNGV. The CDR3 has 14 residues. V lost 5 bases to trimming and J lost 4 bases, with 14 bases between them. CDR3 residues: CASSTRAAGYGYTF. CDR3 DNA: TGTGCCAGCAGCACCAGGGCAGCCGGCTATGGCTACACCTTC.

The chain carries TRBV5-1 and TRBJ2-2; unclear D gene. The CDR3 covers 14 residues. The ends were cut back, 4 bases at V and 5 bases at J, with 12 bases in the middle. Germline CDR1 and CDR2: SGHRS and YFSETQ. The CDR3 loop is CASSPYLETGELFF. The CDR3 DNA follows: TGCGCCAGCAGCCCCTATCTTGAGACCGGGGAGCTGTTTTTT.

This chain connects TRBV13 to TRBJ1-2; TRBD1 matches at 8 bases. The germline V gene encodes CDR1 PRHDT and CDR2 FYEKMQ (reference sequence). V lost 5 bases to trimming and J lost 8 bases; unmatched junction nucleotides: 7. The CDR3 runs to 13 residues. CDR3 residues: CASSPGQGRGYTF. Written as DNA, the CDR3 is TGTGCCAGCAGCCCTGGACAGGGTAGAGGCTACACCTTC.

The chain couples TRBV5-1 to TRBJ2-3, with 11 bases lining up with TRBD2. Germline trimming cut 1 base from V and 0 bases from J; bases unmatched to any gene: 13. The CDR3 sequence is 20 residues long. Germline assignment: CDR1 SGHRS and CDR2 YFSETQ. CDR3 in amino acids: CASSLNSQLLAGASTDTQYF. The CDR3 bases are TGCGCCAGCAGCTTGAATTCGCAGTTACTAGCGGGGGCCAGCACAGATACGCAGTATTTT.

The gene calls are TRBV6-6 and TRBJ2-7; TRBD1 aligns across 9 bases. After removal of 10 bases from V and 1 base from J, the junction contained 5 bases not matched to a gene. The CDR3 is 13 amino acids. CDR1 and CDR2 (germline): MNHNY, SVGAGI (reference sequence). The DNA of the CDR3 is TGTGCCACTACGGGACAGGGATCCTACGAGCAGTACTTC. Residues: CATTGQGSYEQYF.

The V and J genes are TRBV7-2 and TRBJ2-7; 8 positions agree with TRBD1. The CDR3 sequence is 16 residues long. CDR1 SGHTA and CDR2 FQGNSA come from the germline V gene. Losses at the gene ends were 0 bases for V and 3 bases for J; bases not matched to a gene: 7. The CDR3 protein is CASSLALGTGGYEQYF. The CDR3, as DNA: TGTGCCAGCAGCTTAGCGCTTGGTACAGGGGGCTACGAGCAGTACTTC.

The J gene is TRBJ2-3, the V gene TRBV7-8, with 8 bases that match TRBD2. V shed 3 bases and J 0 bases; nucleotides not matched to a gene: 2. The CDR3 covers 15 residues. Germline CDR1 is SGHVS and CDR2 is FQNEAQ. The DNA for the CDR3 is TGTGCCAGCAGCTTCCAGCGGGGGAGCACAGATACGCAGTATTTT. This sequence encodes CASSFQRGSTDTQYF.

The chain uses TRBV7-3 and TRBJ2-5; maybe TRBD1 (5 bases). V was pared by 3 bases and J by 5 bases, with 10 bases between. This CDR3 has 13 residues. Germline V gene sequence: CDR1 SGHTA, CDR2 FQGTGA. CDR3 loop: CASSFREGETQYF. The CDR3 DNA reads as TGTGCCAGCAGCTTCAGGGAAGGGGAGACCCAGTACTTC.

V usage is TRBV6-7 and J usage is TRBJ2-3; 11 bases agree with TRBD2. TRBV6-7 is filed as an ORF, its function uncertain. This CDR3 is built from 20 residues. The J segment lost 0 bases and the V segment lost 5 bases, leaving 16 bases of the junction unmatched. The CDR3 here is CASSHVGLAGTTISTDTQYF. CDR3 nucleotide sequence: TGTGCCAGCAGTCACGTCGGACTAGCGGGCACGACCATTAGCACAGATACGCAGTATTTT.

The CDR3 nucleotides read TGTGCCAGCAGTGGACTGGCCACTGAAGCTTTCTTT. Protein: CASSGLATEAFF. The V call is TRBV2, the J call TRBJ1-1, with D unresolved. The germline CDR1 and CDR2 sequences are SNHLY and FYNNEI. V lost 4 bases and J 4 bases, leaving 7 bases between the germline ends. The CDR3 loop spans 12 amino acids.

This rearrangement joins TRBV9 to TRBJ1-6; unclear D gene. The germline V and J ends were trimmed by 3 bases and 0 bases, with 10 bases remaining between them. This CDR3 is 16 amino acids long. Germline V gene lookup returns CDR1 SGDLS and CDR2 YYNGEE. The DNA of the CDR3 is TGTGCCAGCAGCGACAGAGTGAGCTCCTATAATTCACCCCTCCACTTT. Translation gives CASSDRVSSYNSPLHF.

The chain employs TRBV5-4 and TRBJ1-2; perhaps TRBD1 as D (6 bases). V was cut by 0 bases and J by 3 bases, with 9 bases left in between. Germline V CDR1 and CDR2: SGHNT, YYREEE (reference sequence). The CDR3 is made up of 14 amino acids. The CDR3 region is CASSLERQDYGYTF. CDR3 bases: TGTGCCAGCAGCTTGGAACGACAGGACTATGGCTACACCTTC.

This chain connects TRBV6-6 to TRBJ2-7; D is possibly TRBD1 (5 bases). Trimming took 1 base from V and 0 from J, leaving 7 bases between them. CDR3 length: 14 amino acids. Germline CDR1 is MNHNY and CDR2 is SVGAGI (reference sequence). Written as DNA, the CDR3 is TGTGCCAGCAGTTACTACAGGAGCTCCTACGAGCAGTACTTC. Its protein is CASSYYRSSYEQYF.

The genes are TRBV7-9 and TRBJ1-2; maybe TRBD1 (6 bases). Germline values: CDR1 SEHNR, CDR2 FQNEAQ (reference sequence). This CDR3 is built from 15 residues. Trimming removed 1 base at V and 10 bases at J, with 19 bases between. The DNA of the CDR3 is TGTGCCAGCAGCTTAGGATCGTGGGGGCGGCTCTTCTACACCTTC. Translated: CASSLGSWGRLFYTF.

A few counts support this clone. The chain uses TRBV6-5 and TRBJ2-3; perhaps TRBD1 as D (5 bases). V shed 8 bases and J shed 14 bases, with 23 bases lying between them. The V gene's germline CDR1 is MNHEY and CDR2 SVGAGI. The CDR3 spans 13 residues. As DNA, the CDR3 is TGTGCCAGCGTAACAGGACCATCCAGTATTAGGTATTTT. Residues: CASVTGPSSIRYF.

Here the CDR3 reads CASSLVGSNYGYTF. The CDR3 DNA is TGCGCCAGCAGCTTGGTGGGCAGCAACTATGGCTACACCTTC. This rearrangement joins TRBV5-1 to TRBJ1-2, with D unclear. CDR3 size: 14 residues. The V end lost 0 bases, the J end lost 2 bases, and 8 bases lay between the germline ends. Germline lookup yields CDR1 SGHRS and CDR2 YFSETQ.

The chain combines TRBV5-6 with TRBJ1-3, with D possibly TRBD1 on 6 matching bases. CDR1 and CDR2 (germline): SGHDT, YYEEEE. V was cut by 3 bases and J by 4 bases, with 14 bases left in between. The CDR3 has 15 residues. The CDR3 DNA sequence: TGTGCCAGCAGCTGGGGGGGCATTCCCGGAAACACCATATATTTT. Protein sequence: CASSWGGIPGNTIYF.

The V and J genes are TRBV6-4 and TRBJ1-1; D uncertain. This CDR3 comprises 13 residues. In germline, CDR1 is MRHNA, CDR2 SNTAGT. Trimming pared 2 bases from V and 1 base from J, leaving 5 bases between. The DNA of the CDR3 is TGTGCCAGCAGTGACCGCGAGAACACTGAAGCTTTCTTT. Amino acids: CASSDRENTEAFF.